Listed here are 20 T cell receptor beta chains from one sample, sequenced in a study of blood T cell repertoires in COVID-19. Only in-frame clones appear in the TCRdb table, and some are missing; sequencing was by immunoSEQ multiplex PCR. Here the sample spans roughly 60,000 clones, around nine tenths being singletons. Sample: peripheral blood. These receptors originate from a man between 65 and 79 years old with acute or convalescent COVID-19.

The V gene is TRBV6-2 or TRBV6-3, the J gene TRBJ1-6, with D tentatively TRBD1 (6 bases). This CDR3 spans 15 amino acids. CDR1 and CDR2 from the germline V gene are MNHEY and SVGEGT. The ends were cut back, 2 bases at V and 10 bases at J, with 15 bases in the middle. CDR3 amino acids: CASSYGGGFGSPLHF. The CDR3 DNA is TGTGCCAGCAGTTACGGGGGCGGTTTCGGATCACCCCTCCACTTT.

In DNA, the CDR3 is TGCGCCAGCAGCGGCGGGGGGTCCTATAATTCACCCCTCCACTTT. This sequence encodes CASSGGGSYNSPLHF. This chain uses TRBV5-1 with TRBJ1-6; a possible D gene is TRBD1 (5 bases). Germline V gives CDR1 SGHRS, CDR2 YFSETQ. Trimming stripped 4 bases from V and 1 base from J, with 9 bases between. This CDR3 has 15 amino acids.

This clone showed up just a few times. This chain joins TRBV19 and TRBJ2-7; D unresolved. Germline-derived CDR1 and CDR2 are LNHDA and SQIVND (reference sequence). V lost 7 bases and J lost 4, with 17 bases in between. The CDR3 runs 14 residues. The CDR3 sequence: CASTKKAGIYEQYF. CDR3 DNA sequence: TGTGCCAGTACTAAGAAGGCAGGAATTTACGAGCAGTACTTC.

This clone appeared a single time. This chain joins TRBV27 and TRBJ2-7, with D possibly matching TRBD1 (6 bases). The CDR3 sequence is 12 residues long. Germline V gene sequence: CDR1 MNHEY, CDR2 SMNVEV (reference sequence). V lost 6 bases to trimming and J lost 2 bases, with 8 bases between them. The CDR3 region is CASRQGAYEQYF. The CDR3 DNA sequence: TGTGCCAGCAGACAGGGTGCCTACGAGCAGTACTTC.

This clone was detected only once. This chain uses TRBV6-5 with TRBJ2-7; 8 positions match TRBD2. The CDR3 is made up of 15 amino acids. V was pared by 8 bases and J by 4 bases, with 13 bases of the junction left unmatched. Germline CDR1 MNHEY, CDR2 SVGAGI. In DNA, the CDR3 is TGTGCCAGCCATATCGCTACTAGCGGAGAATACGAGCAGTACTTC. Amino acid sequence: CASHIATSGEYEQYF.

This clone was seen only a few times. The gene calls are TRBV2 and TRBJ1-1; D is ambiguous. The CDR3 consists of 12 residues. Germline V lookup: CDR1 SNHLY, CDR2 FYNNEI. The V end lost 6 bases, the J end lost 3 bases, and 8 bases lay between the germline ends. CDR3 coding DNA: TGTGCCAGCAGCCCGGGGTACACTGAAGCTTTCTTT. Protein: CASSPGYTEAFF.

The chain couples TRBV18 to TRBJ2-5; TRBD2 might be the D (5 bases). The CDR3 length is 14 residues. V was pared by 1 base and J by 1 base, with 7 bases between. Looked up from germline, CDR1 is KGHSH and CDR2 is LQKENI. The chain's CDR3 is CASSPRGFQETQYF. The CDR3 DNA sequence: TGTGCCAGCTCACCACGAGGGTTCCAAGAGACCCAGTACTTC.

This clone was seen only a few times. V is TRBV4-1 and J is TRBJ1-6, with D tentatively TRBD1 (6 bases). Trimming stripped 3 bases from V and 10 bases from J, with 13 bases between. The CDR3 totals 14 residues. The germline CDR1 and CDR2 sequences are MGHRA and YSYEKL. In DNA form, the CDR3 reads TGCGCCAGCAGCCAGGAACAGGGAAAGTCACCCCTCCACTTT. Protein sequence: CASSQEQGKSPLHF.

The chain links TRBV5-1 to TRBJ2-5; 7 nucleotides match TRBD2. The CDR3 is 17 amino acids. Trimming at V came to 9 bases and at J to 4 bases, leaving 21 bases not matched to a gene. Germline lookup yields CDR1 SGHRS and CDR2 YFSETQ. CDR3 sequence: CATPRRGSRFLGETQYF. CDR3 nucleotide sequence: TGCGCCACCCCCAGGCGGGGGAGTCGGTTCTTAGGAGAGACCCAGTACTTC.

This chain links TRBV2 with TRBJ1-1, with D perhaps TRBD1 (5 bases). The ends were cut back, 3 bases at V and 0 bases at J, with 8 bases in the middle. CDR1 and CDR2 from the germline V gene are SNHLY and FYNNEI. This CDR3 comprises 14 residues. The CDR3 protein is CASSDVRVNTEAFF. CDR3 bases: TGTGCCAGCAGTGACGTCAGGGTGAACACTGAAGCTTTCTTT. Based on the CDR3 plus reference TRBV2 and TRBJ1-1, the full variable domain is EPEVTQTPSHQVTQMGQEVILRCVPISNHLYFYWYRQILGQKVEFLVSFYNNEISEKSEIFDDQFSVERPDGSNFTLKIRSTKLEDSAMYFCASSDVRVNTEAFFGQGTRLTVV.

The chain recombines TRBV25-1 with TRBJ2-1; the D is unclear. In germline, CDR1 is MGHDK, CDR2 SYGVNS. This CDR3 region has 13 residues. Between the trimmed V and J ends, which lost 0 bases and 4 bases, there was a span of 4 bases. CDR3 residues: CASSEYPYNEQFF. In nucleotides, the CDR3 is TGTGCCAGCAGTGAATACCCTTACAATGAGCAGTTCTTC.

The rearrangement links TRBV19 to TRBJ1-3; 7 bases match TRBD1. The CDR3 is made up of 15 amino acids. V was pared by 3 bases and J by 0 bases, with 2 bases of the junction left unmatched. CDR1 is LNHDA and CDR2 is SQIVND in the germline V gene (reference sequence). CDR3 residues: CASSIDRASGNTIYF. The CDR3 nucleotides are TGTGCCAGTAGTATCGACAGGGCCTCTGGAAACACCATATATTTT.

This clone came up a few times. The chain employs TRBV7-6 and TRBJ2-2; no definite D call. Trimming took off 5 bases at V and 2 bases at J, with 6 bases between the two ends. From germline, CDR1 is SGHVS and CDR2 FNYEAQ. The CDR3 is made up of 13 amino acids. The CDR3, as DNA: TGTGCCAGCAGCCCTACTAACACCGGGGAGCTGTTTTTT. Protein: CASSPTNTGELFF.

The gene calls are TRBV19 and TRBJ1-1; D ambiguous. The V and J ends lost 10 bases and 2 bases respectively, with 11 bases between them. In germline, CDR1 is LNHDA, CDR2 SQIVND (reference sequence). The CDR3 totals 12 residues. In DNA, the CDR3 is TGTGCCACCTCAGAGGCCAACACTGAAGCTTTCTTT. Its protein is CATSEANTEAFF.

The chain employs TRBV5-4 and TRBJ1-4, with a weak D call TRBD1 (5 bases). Trimming removed 1 base at V and 6 bases at J, with 10 bases between. The CDR3 covers 14 residues. Germline V gene sequence: CDR1 SGHNT, CDR2 YYREEE (reference sequence). The CDR3 nucleotides read TGTGCCAGCAGCTTGCCGGGGGACCATGAAAAACTGTTTTTT. This translates into CASSLPGDHEKLFF.

The genes are TRBV28 and TRBJ1-2; 7 positions match TRBD1. This CDR3 region has 17 residues. Germline V gene data show CDR1 as MDHEN and CDR2 as SYDVKM. The V and J ends lost 6 bases and 3 bases, in that order; junction bases with no gene match: 16. The CDR3 protein is CASSLFAYRGGHYGYTF. The CDR3 DNA sequence: TGTGCCAGCAGCCTCTTCGCATACAGGGGAGGCCACTATGGCTACACCTTC.

This chain connects TRBV4-1 to TRBJ2-7; D remains ambiguous. CDR1 and CDR2 from the germline V gene are MGHRA and YSYEKL. Trimming cost V 4 bases and J 0 bases, with 10 bases left between them. The CDR3 is 14 residues long. CDR3 region: CASSLVGSSYEQYF. The CDR3 DNA sequence: TGCGCCAGCAGCCTGGTGGGCAGCTCCTACGAGCAGTACTTC.

This clone was recorded a few times. This chain connects TRBV29-1 to TRBJ2-2; a possible D gene is TRBD1 (6 bases). CDR3 length: 13 residues. Per the germline V gene, CDR1 is SQVTM and CDR2 is ANQGSEA. V lost 7 bases and J 7 bases, leaving 16 bases between the germline ends. The CDR3, as DNA: TGCAGCGCCAGCACAGGGCCCGGCGGGGAGCTGTTTTTT. This translates into CSASTGPGGELFF.

This clone has only one observation. The chain combines TRBV3-1 (or the pseudogene TRBV3-2) with TRBJ2-1; the D gene is possibly TRBD2 (5 bases). Germline CDR1 LGHDT, CDR2 YNNKEL (reference sequence). The CDR3 spans 16 residues. Between the trimmed V and J ends, which lost 1 base and 0 bases, there was a span of 10 bases. The CDR3 reads CASSQVGRGSYNEQFF. The CDR3 DNA is TGTGCCAGCAGCCAAGTTGGTCGGGGCTCCTACAATGAGCAGTTCTTC.

The chain has TRBV7-7 and TRBJ2-5; 10 bases line up with TRBD2. In germline, CDR1 is SSHAT, CDR2 FNYEAQ (reference sequence). CDR3 length equals 16 residues. V was pared by 4 bases and J by 5 bases, with 10 bases of the junction left unmatched. The CDR3 region has the DNA TGTGCCAGCAGCTCTGGTAGCGGGGGGCGGAGTGAGACCCAGTACTTC. Translating gives CASSSGSGGRSETQYF. Full variable domain (outside the CDR3, taken from reference TRBV7-7 and TRBJ2-5): GAGVSQSPRYKVTKRGQDVTLRCDPISSHATLYWYQQALGQGPEFLTYFNYEAQPDKSGLPSDRFSAERPEGSISTLTIQRTEQRDSAMYRCASSSGSGGRSETQYFGPGTRLLVL.